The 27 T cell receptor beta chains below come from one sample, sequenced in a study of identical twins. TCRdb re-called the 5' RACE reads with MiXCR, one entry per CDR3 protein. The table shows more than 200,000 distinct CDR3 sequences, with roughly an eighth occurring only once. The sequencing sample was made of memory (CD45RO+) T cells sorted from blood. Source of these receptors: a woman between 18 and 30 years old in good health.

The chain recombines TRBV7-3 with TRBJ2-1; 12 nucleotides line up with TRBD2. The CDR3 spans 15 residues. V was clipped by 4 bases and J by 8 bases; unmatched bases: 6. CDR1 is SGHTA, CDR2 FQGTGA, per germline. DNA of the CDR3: TGTGCCAGCAGCTCTAGCGGGGGGGCCGGGTATGAGCAGTTCTTC. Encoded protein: CASSSSGGAGYEQFF. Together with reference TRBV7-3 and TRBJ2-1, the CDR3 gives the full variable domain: GAGVSQTPSNKVTEKGKYVELRCDPISGHTALYWYRQSLGQGPEFLIYFQGTGAADDSGLPNDRFFAVRPEGSVSTLKIQRTERGDSAVYLCASSSSGGAGYEQFFGPGTRLTVL.

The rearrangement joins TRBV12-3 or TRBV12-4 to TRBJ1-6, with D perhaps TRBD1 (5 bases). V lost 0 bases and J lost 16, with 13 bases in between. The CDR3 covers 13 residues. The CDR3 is CASSLAGVPGLHF. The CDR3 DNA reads TGTGCCAGCAGTTTAGCTGGGGTTCCAGGGCTCCACTTT.

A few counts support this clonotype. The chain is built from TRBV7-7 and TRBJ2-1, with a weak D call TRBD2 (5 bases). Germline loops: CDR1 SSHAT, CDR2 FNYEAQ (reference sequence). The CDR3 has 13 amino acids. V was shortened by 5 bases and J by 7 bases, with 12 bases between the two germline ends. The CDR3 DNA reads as TGTGCCAGCAGCCCAGCGGAGACGAATGAGCAGTTCTTC. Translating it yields CASSPAETNEQFF.

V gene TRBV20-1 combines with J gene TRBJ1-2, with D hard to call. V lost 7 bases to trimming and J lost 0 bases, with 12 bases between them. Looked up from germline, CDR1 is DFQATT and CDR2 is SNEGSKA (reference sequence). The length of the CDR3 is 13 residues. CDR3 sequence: CSGTGGTNYGYTF. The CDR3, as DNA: TGCAGTGGGACCGGTGGAACTAACTATGGCTACACCTTC.

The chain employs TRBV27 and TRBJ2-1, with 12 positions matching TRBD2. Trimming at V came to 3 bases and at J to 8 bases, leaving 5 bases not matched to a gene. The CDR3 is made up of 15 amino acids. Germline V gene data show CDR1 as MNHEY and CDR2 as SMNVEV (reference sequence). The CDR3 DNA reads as TGTGCCAGCAGTTTCCTAGCGGGGGGGCTTTATGAGCAGTTCTTC. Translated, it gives CASSFLAGGLYEQFF.

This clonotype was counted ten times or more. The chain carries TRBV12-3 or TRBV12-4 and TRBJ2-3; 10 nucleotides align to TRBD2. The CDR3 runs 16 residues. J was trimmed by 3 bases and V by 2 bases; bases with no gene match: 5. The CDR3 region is CASSLRLAGVTDTQYF. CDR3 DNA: TGTGCCAGCAGTTTAAGGCTAGCGGGAGTAACAGATACGCAGTATTTT.

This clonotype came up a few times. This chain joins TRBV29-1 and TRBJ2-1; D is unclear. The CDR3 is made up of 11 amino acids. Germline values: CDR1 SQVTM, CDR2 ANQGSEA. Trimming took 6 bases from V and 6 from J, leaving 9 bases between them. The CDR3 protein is CSVARSNEQFF. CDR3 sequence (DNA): TGCAGCGTGGCTAGAAGCAATGAGCAGTTCTTC.

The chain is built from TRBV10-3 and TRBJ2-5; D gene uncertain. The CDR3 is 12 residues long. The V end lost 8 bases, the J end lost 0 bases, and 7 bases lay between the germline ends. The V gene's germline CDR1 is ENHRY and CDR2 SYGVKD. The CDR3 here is CAISPDQETQYF. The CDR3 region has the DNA TGTGCCATCTCGCCTGACCAAGAGACCCAGTACTTC.

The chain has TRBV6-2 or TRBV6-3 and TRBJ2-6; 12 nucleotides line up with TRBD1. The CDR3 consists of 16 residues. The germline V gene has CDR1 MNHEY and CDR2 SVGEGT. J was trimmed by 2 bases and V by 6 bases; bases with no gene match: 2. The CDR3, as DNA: TGTGCCAGCAGGGGACAGGGGGCGGCTGGGGCCAACGTCCTGACTTTC. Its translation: CASRGQGAAGANVLTF.

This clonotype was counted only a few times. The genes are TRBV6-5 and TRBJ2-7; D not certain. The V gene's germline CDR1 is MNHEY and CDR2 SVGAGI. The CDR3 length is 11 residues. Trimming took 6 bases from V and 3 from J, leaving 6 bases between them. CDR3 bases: TGTGCCAGCAGAAGGGTCTACGAGCAGTACTTC. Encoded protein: CASRRVYEQYF.

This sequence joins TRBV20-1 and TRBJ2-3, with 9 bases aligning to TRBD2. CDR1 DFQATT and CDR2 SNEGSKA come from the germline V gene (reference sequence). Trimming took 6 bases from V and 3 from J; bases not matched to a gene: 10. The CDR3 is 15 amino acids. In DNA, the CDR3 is TGCAGTGCCCTCGGGCGGCGGGAGGGGACAGATACGCAGTATTTT. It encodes CSALGRREGTDTQYF.

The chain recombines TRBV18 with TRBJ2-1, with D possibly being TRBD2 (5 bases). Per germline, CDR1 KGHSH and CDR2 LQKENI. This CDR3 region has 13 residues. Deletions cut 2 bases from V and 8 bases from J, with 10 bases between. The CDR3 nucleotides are TGTGCCAGCTCACCATTGGGAGTTCATGAGCAGTTCTTC. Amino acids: CASSPLGVHEQFF.

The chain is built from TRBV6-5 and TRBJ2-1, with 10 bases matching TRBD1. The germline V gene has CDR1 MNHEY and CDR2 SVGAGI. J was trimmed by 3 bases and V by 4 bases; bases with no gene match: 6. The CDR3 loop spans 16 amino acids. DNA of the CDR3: TGTGCCAGCAGTTCGCTGACAGGGGGCTTCTACAATGAGCAGTTCTTC. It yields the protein CASSSLTGGFYNEQFF.

For the CDR3, the DNA is TGTGCCAGCAGCTTAGAGCCGGGAGGGGGAGATACGCAGTATTTT. It translates to CASSLEPGGGDTQYF. The chain has TRBV11-2 and TRBJ2-3, with 8 bases lining up with TRBD2. The CDR3 length is 15 residues. V lost 0 bases to trimming and J lost 5 bases; unmatched junction nucleotides: 4. Germline CDR1 SGHAT, CDR2 FQNNGV.

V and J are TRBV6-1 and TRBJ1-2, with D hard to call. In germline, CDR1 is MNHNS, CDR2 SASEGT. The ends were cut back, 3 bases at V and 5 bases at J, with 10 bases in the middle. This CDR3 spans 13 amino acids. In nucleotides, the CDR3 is TGTGCCAGCAGTGAGTTTGGGGAGTATGGCTACACCTTC. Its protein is CASSEFGEYGYTF.

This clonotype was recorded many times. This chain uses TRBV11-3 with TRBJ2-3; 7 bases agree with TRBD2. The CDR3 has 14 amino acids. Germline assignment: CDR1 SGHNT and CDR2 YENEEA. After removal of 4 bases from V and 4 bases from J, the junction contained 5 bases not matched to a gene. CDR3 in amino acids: CASSSERGADTQYF. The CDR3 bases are TGTGCCAGCAGCTCCGAGCGGGGTGCAGATACGCAGTATTTT.

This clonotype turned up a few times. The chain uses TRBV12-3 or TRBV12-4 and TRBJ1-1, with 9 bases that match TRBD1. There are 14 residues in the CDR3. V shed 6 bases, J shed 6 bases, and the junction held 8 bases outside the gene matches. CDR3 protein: CASRFRTGDAEAFF. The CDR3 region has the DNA TGTGCCAGCAGATTTAGGACAGGGGACGCTGAAGCTTTCTTT.

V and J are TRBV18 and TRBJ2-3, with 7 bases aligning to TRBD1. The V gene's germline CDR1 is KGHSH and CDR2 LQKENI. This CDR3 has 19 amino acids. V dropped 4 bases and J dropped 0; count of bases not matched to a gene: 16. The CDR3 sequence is CASSQNRGPPRYSTDTQYF. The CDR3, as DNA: TGTGCCAGCTCACAGAACAGGGGCCCCCCGAGATATAGCACAGATACGCAGTATTTT.

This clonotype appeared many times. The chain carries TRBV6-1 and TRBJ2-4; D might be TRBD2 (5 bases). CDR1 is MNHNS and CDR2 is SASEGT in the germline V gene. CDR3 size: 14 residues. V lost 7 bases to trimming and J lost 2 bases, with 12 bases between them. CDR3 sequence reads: CASIATFPKNIQYF. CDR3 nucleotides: TGTGCCAGCATAGCGACATTCCCCAAAAACATTCAGTACTTC.

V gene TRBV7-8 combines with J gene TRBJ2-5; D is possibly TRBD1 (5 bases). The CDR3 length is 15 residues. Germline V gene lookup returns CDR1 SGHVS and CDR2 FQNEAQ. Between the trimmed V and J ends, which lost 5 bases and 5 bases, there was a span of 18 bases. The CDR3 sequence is CASSHAAGNRETQYF. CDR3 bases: TGTGCCAGCAGCCACGCCGCAGGGAATAGGGAGACCCAGTACTTC. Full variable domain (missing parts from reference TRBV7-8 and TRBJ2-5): GAGVSQSPRYKVAKRGQDVALRCDPISGHVSLFWYQQALGQGPEFLTYFQNEAQLDKSGLPSDRFFAERPEGSVSTLKIQRTQQEDSAVYLCASSHAAGNRETQYFGPGTRLLVL.

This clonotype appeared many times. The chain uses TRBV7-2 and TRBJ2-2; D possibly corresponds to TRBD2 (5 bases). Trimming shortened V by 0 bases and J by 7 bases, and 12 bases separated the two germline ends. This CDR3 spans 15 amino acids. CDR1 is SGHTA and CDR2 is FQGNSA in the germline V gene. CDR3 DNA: TGTGCCAGCAGCTTAGCGCTACTAGTGGGCGGGGAGCTGTTTTTT. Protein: CASSLALLVGGELFF.

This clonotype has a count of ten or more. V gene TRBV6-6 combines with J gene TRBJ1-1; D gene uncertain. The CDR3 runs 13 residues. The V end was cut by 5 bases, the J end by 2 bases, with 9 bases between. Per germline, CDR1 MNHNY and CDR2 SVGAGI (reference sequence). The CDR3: CASSLITNTEAFF. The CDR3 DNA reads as TGTGCCAGCAGTCTAATAACCAACACTGAAGCTTTCTTT.

In DNA form, the CDR3 reads TGTGCCTGGAGTCTGGCGGGTGAGCAGTTCTTC. Translating gives CAWSLAGEQFF. This rearrangement joins TRBV30 to TRBJ2-1, with a weak D call TRBD2 (5 bases). The CDR3 is 11 amino acids. Germline V CDR1 and CDR2: GTSNPN, SVGIG (reference sequence). V gave up 2 bases and J gave up 9 bases, with 8 bases separating them.

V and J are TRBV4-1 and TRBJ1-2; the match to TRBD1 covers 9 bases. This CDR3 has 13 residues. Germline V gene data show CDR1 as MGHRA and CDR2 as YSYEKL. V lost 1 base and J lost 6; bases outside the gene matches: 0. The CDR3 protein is CASSQGQGDGYTF. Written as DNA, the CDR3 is TGCGCCAGCAGCCAAGGACAGGGGGATGGCTACACCTTC.

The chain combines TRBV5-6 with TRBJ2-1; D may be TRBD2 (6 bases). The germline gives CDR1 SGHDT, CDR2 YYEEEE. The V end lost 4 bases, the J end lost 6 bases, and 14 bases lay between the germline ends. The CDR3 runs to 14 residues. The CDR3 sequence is CASSPGLSRNEQFF. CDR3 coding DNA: TGTGCCAGCAGCCCGGGACTCAGCCGCAATGAGCAGTTCTTC. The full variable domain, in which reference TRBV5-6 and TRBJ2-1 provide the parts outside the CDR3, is DAGVTQSPTHLIKTRGQQVTLRCSPKSGHDTVSWYQQALGQGPQFIFQYYEEEERQRGNFPDRFSGHQFPNYSSELNVNALLLGDSALYLCASSPGLSRNEQFFGPGTRLTVL.

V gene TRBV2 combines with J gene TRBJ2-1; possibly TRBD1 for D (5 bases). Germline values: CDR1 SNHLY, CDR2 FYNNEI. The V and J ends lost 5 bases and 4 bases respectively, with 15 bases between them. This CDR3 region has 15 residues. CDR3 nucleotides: TGTGCCAGCAGTTTGACAGCTAATTTATACAATGAGCAGTTCTTC. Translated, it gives CASSLTANLYNEQFF.

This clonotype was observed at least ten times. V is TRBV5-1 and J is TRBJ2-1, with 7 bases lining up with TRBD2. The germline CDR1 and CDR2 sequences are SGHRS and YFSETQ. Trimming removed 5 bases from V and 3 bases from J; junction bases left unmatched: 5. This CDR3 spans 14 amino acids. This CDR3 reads CASRDSGFYNEQFF. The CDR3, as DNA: TGCGCCAGCAGGGATAGCGGGTTCTACAATGAGCAGTTCTTC. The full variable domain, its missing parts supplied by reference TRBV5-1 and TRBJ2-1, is KAGVTQTPRYLIKTRGQQVTLSCSPISGHRSVSWYQQTPGQGLQFLFEYFSETQRNKGNFPGRFSGRQFSNSRSEMNVSTLELGDSALYLCASRDSGFYNEQFFGPGTRLTVL.